Included here is one T cell receptor (beta chain) sequence, with context. The antigen is undetermined. The entry originates in a study of CD8+ T cells in alopecia areata. General study results and limits: Across lesional scalp, and particularly alopecia totalis/universalis, clonality surpassed that of normal scalp.

Germline-derived CDR1 and CDR2 are WSHSY and SAAADI. The J segment lost 7 bases and the V segment lost 2 bases, leaving 10 bases of the junction unmatched. The CDR3 has 16 residues. RNA, once extracted, was reverse transcribed into cDNA for use as the sequencing template. Assay: immunoSEQ multiplex PCR; the TCRdb copy retains only in-frame clones and omits some. The sample consists of about 150,000 clones, more than 55% of them appearing once. This sequence originates from a human donor in good health. Specimen: CD8+ T cells sorted from blood. The chain has TRBV10-2 and TRBJ2-5; 10 bases are shared with TRBD2. CDR3 sequence (DNA): TGCGCCAGCAGTGAGGAGCGGGAGGGCCACTCACGGACCCAGTACTTC. This encodes CASSEEREGHSRTQYF.